This T cell receptor beta chain was recorded in a study of STAT5B mutations in CD4+ large granular lymphocyte leukemia. CDR1 and CDR2 (germline): SNHLY, FYNNEI. The CDR3 totals 14 residues. Trimming removed 6 bases at V and 1 base at J, with 12 bases between. The repertoire was sequenced with immunoSEQ multiplex PCR; TCRdb's copy has only in-frame clones and lacks some. The sample lists about 35,000 clones, roughly 65% seen once, with 1.5% to 2% in the top ten. Sequenced material: CD4+ T cells from blood buffy coats. V and J are TRBV2 and TRBJ2-5; the D gene is possibly TRBD1 (6 bases). The clonotype originates from a human donor in good health. This CDR3 reads CASRRRGSQETQYF. As DNA, the CDR3 is TGTGCCAGCAGACGAAGGGGGTCCCAAGAGACCCAGTACTTC.